This TCR beta chain originates from a study of blood T cell repertoires in COVID-19. Study as a whole: The samples span acute and convalescent COVID-19 from the United States, Italy and Spain. Nucleic acid was either cDNA or gDNA, and it came from T cells, B-cell-depleted T cells, or PBMCs.

How the authors handled the data: Researchers report that nucleated cell counts were estimated from reference gene primer amplification. Repertoires were generated with immunoSEQ multiplex PCR, while TCRdb's copy carries only in-frame clones and drops some. Clonal size and the V and J genes are those of that table, whereas D and trimming came from the DNA. The sample shows approximately 74,000 clones, approximately 88% of them seen only once. This CDR3 comprises 14 residues. The V segment lost 4 bases and the J segment 7 bases; nucleotides outside the gene matches: 10. In germline, CDR1 is SGHRS, CDR2 YFSETQ.

The chain is built from TRBV5-1 and TRBJ1-2; 7 bases are a match to TRBD1. This TCR was recovered from a woman between 55 and 75 years old with acute or convalescent COVID-19. Sequencing was performed on peripheral blood. DNA for the CDR3: TGCGCCAGCAGCCCTACAGGGGATCGTGGTGGCTACACCTTC. This codes for CASSPTGDRGGYTF.